The clone carrying this TCR beta chain was recorded a few times. Its target is not known. What was sequenced were expressed TCRB transcripts, since all of the isolated RNA had been reverse transcribed. Produced via immunoSEQ multiplex PCR; TCRdb's table is partial and in-frame only. The profile shows under 450,000 clones, roughly 16% of them singletons. The source of the sample is a study of beta chain features in type 1 diabetes. Study-wide context: When patients were set against healthy donors, age, gender and cell yields were similar.

Study-wide findings and caveats: The influence of HLA type on TCRB rearrangement stayed undetermined. Type 1 diabetes patients had TCRB CDR3s that were shorter (moderately but significantly so) in all four CD4+ subsets.

The CDR3 covers 14 residues. The ends were cut back, 0 bases at V and 3 bases at J, with 9 bases in the middle. Germline values: CDR1 MNHEY, CDR2 SVGAGI. Stem cell-like memory, regulatory, central memory and naive CD4+ cells were sorted via CD45RO/CCR7/CD25/CD127/CD95/CD27. The chain employs TRBV6-5 and TRBJ2-7; maybe TRBD2 (5 bases). This sequence originates from a woman in her late teens or twenties in good health. Sequencing was performed on naive CD4+ T cells from blood. The CDR3 DNA sequence: TGTGCCAGCAGTTACTCGCGGGCAGACTACGAGCAGTACTTC. Protein sequence: CASSYSRADYEQYF.